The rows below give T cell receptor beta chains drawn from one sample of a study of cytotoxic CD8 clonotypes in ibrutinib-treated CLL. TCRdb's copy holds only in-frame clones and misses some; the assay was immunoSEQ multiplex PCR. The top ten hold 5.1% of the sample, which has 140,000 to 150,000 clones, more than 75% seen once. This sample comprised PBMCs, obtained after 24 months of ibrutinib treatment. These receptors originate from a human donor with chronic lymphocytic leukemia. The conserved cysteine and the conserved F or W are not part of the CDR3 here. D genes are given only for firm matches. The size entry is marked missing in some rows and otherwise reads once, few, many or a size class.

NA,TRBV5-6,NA,ASSLGFNTDTQY
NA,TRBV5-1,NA,ASSWNAPGPPSTEQY
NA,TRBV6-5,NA,ASRGPAGYT
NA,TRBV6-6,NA,ASGGTSYEQY
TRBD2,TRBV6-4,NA,ASSGLAEFPDPRGYEQY
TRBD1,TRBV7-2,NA,ASSPRGLEETQY
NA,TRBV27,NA,ASSFGRTYEQY
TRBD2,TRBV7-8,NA,ASSLVGGKRNIQY
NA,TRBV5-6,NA,ASSPGWGYTLNTEAF
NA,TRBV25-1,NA,ASRARAGSGNTIY
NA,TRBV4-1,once,ASSQEQGRSWYEQY
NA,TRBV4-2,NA,ASSQVGRGASTDTQY
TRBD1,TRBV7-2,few,ASSSQPQGSSYNEQF
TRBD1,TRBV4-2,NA,ASSRGQPTDTQY
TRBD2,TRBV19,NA,ASSISRRGEQF
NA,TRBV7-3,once,ASSPPGGNTIY
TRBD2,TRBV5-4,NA,ASSPAGGLSYNEQF
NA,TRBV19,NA,ASSIGSRTSYNEQF
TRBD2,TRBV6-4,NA,ASSYLGGGSYNEQF
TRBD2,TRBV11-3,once,ASSPRTSGGHEQF
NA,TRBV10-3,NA,AISESSGRGYT
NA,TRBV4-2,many,ASSQDRGVDGEPQH
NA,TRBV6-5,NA,ASSPREDEQF
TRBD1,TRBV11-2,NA,ASSLVGRGTDTQY
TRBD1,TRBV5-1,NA,ASSLAGQGREKLF
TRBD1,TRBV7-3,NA,ASSPGTAGTEAF
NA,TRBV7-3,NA,ASSSSGHASGYT
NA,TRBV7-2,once,ASSFGERDEQY
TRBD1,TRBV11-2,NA,ASSFSKDGTGTDTQY
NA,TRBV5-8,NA,ASSFGQKEKLF
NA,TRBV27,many,ASTKRVSTGELF